The clone carrying this TCR beta chain was recorded many times. Its antigen is undetermined. At one end the junction does not follow the germline gene, possibly because of a read error. The data are from a study of T cells in Graves' hyperthyroidism and ophthalmopathy. About the study: Initial diagnosis, before any treatment, was when peripheral blood was collected. Overall study findings and caveats: Blood held most thyroid clonotypes expanded above 0.001 frequency.

TCR beta CDR3 regions were amplified from RNA. The HTBI primer set was used in a first-round RT-PCR of the TCR CDR3. In TCRdb, the multiplex PCR reads were re-called with MiXCR into one record per CDR3 protein. The sample carries 350,000 to 450,000 distinct CDR3 sequences, approximately 15% recorded once. The CDR3 totals 16 residues. The germline V gene encodes CDR1 SGHTA and CDR2 FQGNSA. The sequence came from a woman aged 60-75 years with Graves' hyperthyroidism. The chain recombines TRBV7-2 with TRBJ2-7, with 9 bases fitting TRBD2. Sequenced material: blood. DNA for the CDR3: TGTGCCAGCAGATTAGCAGCGGGAGGTGGGACCTACGAGCAGTACTTC. This translates into CASRLAAGGGTYEQYF.